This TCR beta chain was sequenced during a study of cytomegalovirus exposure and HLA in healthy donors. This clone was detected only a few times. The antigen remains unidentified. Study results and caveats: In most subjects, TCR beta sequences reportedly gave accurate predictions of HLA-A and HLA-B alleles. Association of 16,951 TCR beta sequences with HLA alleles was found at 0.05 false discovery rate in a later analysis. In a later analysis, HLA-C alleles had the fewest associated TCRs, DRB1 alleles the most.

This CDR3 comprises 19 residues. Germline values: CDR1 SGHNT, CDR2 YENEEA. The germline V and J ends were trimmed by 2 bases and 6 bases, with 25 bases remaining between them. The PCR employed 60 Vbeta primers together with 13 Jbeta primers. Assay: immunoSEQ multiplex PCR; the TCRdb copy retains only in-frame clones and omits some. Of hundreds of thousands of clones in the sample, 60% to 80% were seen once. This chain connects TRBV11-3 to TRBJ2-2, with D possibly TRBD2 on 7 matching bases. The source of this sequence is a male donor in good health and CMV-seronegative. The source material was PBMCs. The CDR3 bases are TGTGCCAGCAGCTTATTAGGGGGGGACGGTCCAGGTCTCGCCGGGGAGCTGTTTTTT. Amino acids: CASSLLGGDGPGLAGELFF.